This entry describes one TCR beta chain. These data originate in a study of T cells in Graves' hyperthyroidism and ophthalmopathy. V gave up 10 bases and J gave up 6 bases; unmatched junction bases: 5. Germline values: CDR1 ENHRY, CDR2 SYGVKD. The CDR3 runs to 13 residues. RNA transcripts were the template for amplifying TCR beta CDR3 regions. When the TCR CDR3 underwent first-round RT-PCR, the HTBI primer set was used. In TCRdb, the multiplex PCR reads were re-called with MiXCR into one record per CDR3 protein. This sample has about 410,000 distinct CDR3 sequences, with over 12% found just once. Material for sequencing was blood. This clonotype was sampled from a man between 18 and 35 years old with Graves' ophthalmopathy. The chain is built from TRBV10-3 and TRBJ2-1; 11 bases align to TRBD2. CDR3 bases: TGTGCCAACGGACTAGCGGGTTCCAATGAGCAGTTCTTC. Translated, it gives CANGLAGSNEQFF.